This TCR beta chain came from a study of Graves' ophthalmopathy and Graves' hyperthyroidism. This clonotype was recorded at least ten times. CDR3 regions of TCR beta were amplified from RNA transcripts. HTBI primers primed a first-round RT-PCR, and a second-round multiplex PCR followed. One entry per CDR3 protein results from TCRdb running MiXCR on the multiplex PCR reads. Of 450,000 or so distinct CDR3 sequences listed, roughly an eighth are singletons. Germline V gene data show CDR1 as MNHNS and CDR2 as SASEGT. V shed 0 bases and J shed 3 bases, with 8 bases lying between them. The CDR3 loop spans 14 amino acids.

Input material: blood. This chain uses TRBV6-1 with TRBJ1-2, with a tentative D call TRBD1 (5 bases). The source of this sequence is a woman younger than 45 with Graves' ophthalmopathy. CDR3: CASSEAEGYYGYTF. CDR3 in DNA: TGTGCCAGCAGTGAAGCAGAGGGGTACTATGGCTACACCTTC.